What follows are 9 T cell receptor beta chains derived from one specimen sequenced in a study of T cell changes during pregnancy in multiple sclerosis. Assay used: immunoSEQ multiplex PCR; TCRdb lists only in-frame clones, some missing. The repertoire has about 72,000 clones, 91% of them found once; the top ten carry 0.7%. Here the sequenced sample was peripheral blood, taken in the third trimester of pregnancy. Receptor source: a female donor in good health, enrolled as a control in a pregnancy study.

The chain combines TRBV5-6 with TRBJ1-2; D is unclear. V was shortened by 0 bases and J by 8 bases, with 8 bases between the two germline ends. Germline V gene sequence: CDR1 SGHDT, CDR2 YYEEEE. The CDR3 runs 12 residues. The CDR3 region has the DNA TGTGCCAGCAGCTTGGGGGAGGAGGGCTACACCTTC. Amino acid sequence: CASSLGEEGYTF. Drawing the rest from reference TRBV5-6 and TRBJ1-2, the complete variable domain is DAGVTQSPTHLIKTRGQQVTLRCSPKSGHDTVSWYQQALGQGPQFIFQYYEEEERQRGNFPDRFSGHQFPNYSSELNVNALLLGDSALYLCASSLGEEGYTFGSGTRLTVV.

V is TRBV7-9 and J is TRBJ1-5; D might be TRBD1 (5 bases). V lost 5 bases to trimming and J lost 6 bases, with 14 bases between them. This CDR3 contains 14 residues. In germline, CDR1 is SEHNR, CDR2 FQNEAQ (reference sequence). This CDR3 reads CASSPVGTFQPQHF. Here the CDR3 DNA reads TGTGCCAGCAGCCCCGTGGGGACTTTTCAGCCCCAGCATTTT.

The gene calls are TRBV9 and TRBJ1-1; tentative D call: TRBD1 (5 bases). This CDR3 is built from 17 residues. Germline-derived CDR1 and CDR2 are SGDLS and YYNGEE. The V and J ends lost 0 bases and 1 base respectively, with 16 bases between them. CDR3 protein: CASSVVRATTSNTEAFF. The CDR3 nucleotides read TGTGCCAGCAGCGTAGTCAGGGCAACAACCTCGAACACTGAAGCTTTCTTT.

The V gene is TRBV4-2, the J gene TRBJ1-5; TRBD1 aligns across 8 bases. Trimming at V came to 1 base and at J to 0 bases, leaving 2 bases not matched to a gene. CDR1 LGHNA and CDR2 YNFKEQ come from the germline V gene. This CDR3 contains 16 residues. The CDR3 region has the DNA TGTGCCAGCAGCCAAGGACAGGGGCCTAGCAATCAGCCCCAGCATTTT. Its protein is CASSQGQGPSNQPQHF.

This clone has a handful of counts. The chain uses TRBV6-1 and TRBJ2-5; TRBD2 agrees at 14 bases. This CDR3 comprises 15 residues. Germline assignment: CDR1 MNHNS and CDR2 SASEGT. The trim removed 3 bases at V and 4 bases at J, leaving 1 base unmatched. The DNA of the CDR3 is TGTGCCAGCAGTGAGACTAGCGGGGGGGCAGAGACCCAGTACTTC. Protein: CASSETSGGAETQYF.

The CDR3 sequence is CASSQEGLAGAGENEQFF. CDR3 coding DNA: TGCGCCAGCAGCCAAGAGGGTCTGGCGGGAGCAGGGGAGAATGAGCAGTTCTTC. This sequence joins TRBV4-3 and TRBJ2-1, with D possibly matching TRBD2 (7 bases). The CDR3 covers 18 residues. The V gene's germline CDR1 is LGHNA and CDR2 YSLEER. The ends were cut back, 0 bases at V and 7 bases at J, with 22 bases in the middle.

The rearrangement joins TRBV12-1 to TRBJ1-1. TRBV12-1 corresponds to a pseudogene. CDR3 length equals 14 residues. In nucleotides, the CDR3 is TGTGCCAGCAGCTTTGGGTCGGGGGACGCTGAAGCTTTCTTT. This sequence encodes CASSFGSGDAEAFF.

The chain combines TRBV9 with TRBJ1-2, with 8 bases that match TRBD1. CDR1 is SGDLS and CDR2 is YYNGEE in the germline V gene. V was clipped by 3 bases and J by 2 bases; unmatched bases: 6. The CDR3 runs to 15 residues. This CDR3 reads CASSGAGGRNYGYTF. DNA of the CDR3: TGTGCCAGCAGCGGAGCAGGGGGCCGAAACTATGGCTACACCTTC. The variable domain in full, completed from reference TRBV9 and TRBJ1-2, reads DSGVTQTPKHLITATGQRVTLRCSPRSGDLSVYWYQQSLDQGLQFLIQYYNGEERAKGNILERFSAQQFPDLHSELNLSSLELGDSALYFCASSGAGGRNYGYTFGSGTRLTVV.

The J gene is TRBJ1-2, the V gene TRBV18; TRBD1 might be the D (6 bases). The V gene's germline CDR1 is KGHSH and CDR2 LQKENI. This CDR3 has 14 residues. V dropped 3 bases and J dropped 6 bases, with 14 bases sitting between them. The DNA for the CDR3 is TGTGCCAGCTCACCGGTGGGGGCGCCGGATGGCTACACCTTC. Its translation: CASSPVGAPDGYTF.